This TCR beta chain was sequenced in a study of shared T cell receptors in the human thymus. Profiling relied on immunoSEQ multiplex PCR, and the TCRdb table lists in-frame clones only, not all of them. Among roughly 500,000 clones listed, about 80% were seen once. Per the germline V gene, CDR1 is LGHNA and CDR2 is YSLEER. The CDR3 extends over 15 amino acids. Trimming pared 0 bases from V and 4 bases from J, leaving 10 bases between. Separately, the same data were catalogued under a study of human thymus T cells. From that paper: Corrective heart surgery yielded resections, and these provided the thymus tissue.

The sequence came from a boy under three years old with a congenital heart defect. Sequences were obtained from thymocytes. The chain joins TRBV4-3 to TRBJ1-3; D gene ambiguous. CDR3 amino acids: CASSQEAAVGNTIYF. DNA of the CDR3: TGCGCCAGCAGCCAAGAGGCGGCCGTGGGAAACACCATATATTTT.